The T cell receptor (beta chain) described here comes from a study of blood T cell repertoires in COVID-19. About the study: Sites across the United States, Italy and Spain contributed samples from acute and convalescent COVID-19. Nucleic acid was either cDNA or gDNA, and it came from T cells, B-cell-depleted T cells, or PBMCs.

The data were produced by immunoSEQ multiplex PCR, yet TCRdb's version contains in-frame clones alone and is incomplete. The sample shows about 110,000 clones, over 70% of them seen only once. There are 21 residues in the CDR3. V was clipped by 0 bases and J by 0 bases; unmatched bases: 15. CDR1 is LNHNV and CDR2 is YYDKDF in the germline V gene (reference sequence). The receptor was isolated from a woman aged 50 to 60 with acute or convalescent COVID-19. This chain connects TRBV15 to TRBJ1-3, with 9 bases that match TRBD1. What was sequenced was peripheral blood. CDR3 loop: CATSRDGTGSLASISGNTIYF. As DNA, the CDR3 is TGTGCCACCAGCAGAGACGGGACAGGGTCTTTGGCATCCATCTCTGGAAACACCATATATTTT.